The clone carrying this T cell receptor beta chain was recorded at least ten times. Antigen unknown. This specimen comes from a study of early T cells in non-severe SARS-CoV-2 infection. Study-level information: Bulk RNA isolated from unsorted whole blood underwent sequencing; chains were not paired.

The CDR3 runs to 17 residues. Trimming left V 2 bases short and J 4 bases short, with 22 bases between. Germline V gene data show CDR1 as DFQATT and CDR2 as SNEGSKA (reference sequence). cDNA molecules, individually, were tagged with unique molecular identifiers. TCRdb reprocessed the 5' RACE reads via MiXCR and lists one record per CDR3 protein. This sample has 30,000 to 45,000 distinct CDR3 sequences, with less than 7% found just once. Study conclusions and caveats: The matching step, a VDJdb search, favored anti-spike CD8 responses and missed private and CD4 specificities.

The sample here was whole blood, taken at baseline. This TCR was recovered from an adult who was a healthcare worker with PCR-confirmed SARS-CoV-2 infection or an uninfected control (not recorded which). The chain links TRBV20-1 to TRBJ2-3; D is perhaps TRBD1 (6 bases). The CDR3 sequence is CSARLIMPGQTPDTQYF. For the CDR3, the DNA is TGCAGTGCTAGACTCATTATGCCGGGACAAACCCCAGATACGCAGTATTTT.